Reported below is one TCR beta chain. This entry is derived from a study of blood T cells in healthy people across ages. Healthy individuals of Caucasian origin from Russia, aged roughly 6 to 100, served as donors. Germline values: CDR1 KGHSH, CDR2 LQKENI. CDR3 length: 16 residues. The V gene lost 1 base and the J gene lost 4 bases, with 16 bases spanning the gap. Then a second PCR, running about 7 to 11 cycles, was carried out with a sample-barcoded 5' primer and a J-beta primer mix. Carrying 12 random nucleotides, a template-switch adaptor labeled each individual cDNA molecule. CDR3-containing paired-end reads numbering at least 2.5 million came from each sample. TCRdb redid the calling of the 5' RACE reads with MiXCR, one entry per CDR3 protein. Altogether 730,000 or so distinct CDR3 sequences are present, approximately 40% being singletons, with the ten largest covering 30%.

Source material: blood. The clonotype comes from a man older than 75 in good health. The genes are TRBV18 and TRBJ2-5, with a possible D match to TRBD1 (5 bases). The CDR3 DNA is TGTGCCAGCTCACCACTCGTCCCAGGGTCGGGAGAGACCCAGTACTTC. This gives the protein CASSPLVPGSGETQYF. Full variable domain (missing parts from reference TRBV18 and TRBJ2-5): NAGVMQNPRHLVRRRGQEARLRCSPMKGHSHVYWYRQLPEEGLKFMVYLQKENIIDESGMPKERFSAEFPKEGPSILRIQQVVRGDSAAYFCASSPLVPGSGETQYFGPGTRLLVL.